Listed here is a single TCR beta chain. Its antigen remains unknown. These data originate in a study of T cells after yellow fever vaccination. For the study at large: In the case of low-cell-number fractions, SMART-Seq v4 Ultra Low Input was used for preparation. Study-wide results and limits: Post-booster repertoires contained most primary-vaccination clones again (almost 97% CD4, around 88% CD8).

This CDR3 has 15 residues. V was clipped by 5 bases and J by 5 bases; unmatched bases: 8. Synthesis of TCR cDNA relied on 5'RACE template switching, which attached a universal primer site and UMIs. Using its own MiXCR run on the 5' RACE reads, TCRdb lists one record per CDR3 protein. Of some 340,000 distinct CDR3 sequences listed, about 10% were seen once; the top ten hold around 3.2%. The sequence came from a young man who received the YFV17D yellow fever vaccine. Here the sequenced sample was CD4+ T cells sorted from PBMCs, taken 45 days after the yellow fever booster vaccination. V usage is TRBV12-3 or TRBV12-4 and J usage is TRBJ1-5; 8 nucleotides align to TRBD1. CDR3 bases: TGTGCCAGCAGTACCGGACAGGGACCTTATCAGCCCCAGCATTTT. Translation gives CASSTGQGPYQPQHF.